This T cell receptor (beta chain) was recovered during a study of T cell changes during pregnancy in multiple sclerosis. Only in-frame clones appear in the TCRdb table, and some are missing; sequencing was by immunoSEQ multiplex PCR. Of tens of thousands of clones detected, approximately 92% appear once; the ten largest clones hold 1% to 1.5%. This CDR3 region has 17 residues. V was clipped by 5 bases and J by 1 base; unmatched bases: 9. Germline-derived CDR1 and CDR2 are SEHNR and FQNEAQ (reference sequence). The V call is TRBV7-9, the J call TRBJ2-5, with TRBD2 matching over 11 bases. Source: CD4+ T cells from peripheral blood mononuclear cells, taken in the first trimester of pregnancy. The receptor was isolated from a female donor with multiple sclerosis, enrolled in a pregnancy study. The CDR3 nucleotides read TGTGCCAGCAGCCGAACCCTAGCGGGAGGACCCCAAGAGACCCAGTACTTC. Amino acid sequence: CASSRTLAGGPQETQYF.